This T cell receptor (beta chain) was documented in a study of T cell responses to AZD1222 COVID-19 vaccine. Here immunoSEQ multiplex PCR was the method, and the copy in TCRdb shows in-frame clones only, minus some. The sample holds 85,000 or so clones; about 93% are singletons and the top ten take roughly 11%. V was trimmed by 0 bases and J by 0 bases, leaving 9 bases between them. In germline, CDR1 is SGHDN, CDR2 FVKESK. The CDR3 contains 16 residues. This specimen was peripheral blood, taken 28 days after the second AZD1222 dose. The rearrangement uses TRBV14 and TRBJ1-3; D remains unclear. The receptor's source is an adult who received the AZD1222 COVID-19 vaccine. CDR3 sequence reads: CASSQEYGSSGNTIYF. The CDR3 DNA sequence: TGTGCCAGCAGCCAAGAGTACGGCTCCTCTGGAAACACCATATATTTT.